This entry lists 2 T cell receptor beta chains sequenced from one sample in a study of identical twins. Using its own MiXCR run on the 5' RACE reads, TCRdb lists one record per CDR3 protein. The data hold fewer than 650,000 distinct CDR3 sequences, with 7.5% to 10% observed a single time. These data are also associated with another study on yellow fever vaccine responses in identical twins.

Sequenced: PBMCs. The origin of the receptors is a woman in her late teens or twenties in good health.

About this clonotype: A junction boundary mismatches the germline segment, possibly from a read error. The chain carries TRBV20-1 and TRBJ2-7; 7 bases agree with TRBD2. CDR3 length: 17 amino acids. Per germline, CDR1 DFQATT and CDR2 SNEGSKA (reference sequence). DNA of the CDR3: TGCTGTGCTAGAGCCAACGTTGGGACCGGGAGGAACTACGAGCAGTACTTC. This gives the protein CCARANVGTGRNYEQYF.

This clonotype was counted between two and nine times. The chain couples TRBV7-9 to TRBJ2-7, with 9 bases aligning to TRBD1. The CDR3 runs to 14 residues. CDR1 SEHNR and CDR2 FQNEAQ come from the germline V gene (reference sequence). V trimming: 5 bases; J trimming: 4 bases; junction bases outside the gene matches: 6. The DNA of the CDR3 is TGTGCCAGCAGCGCACGGGACAGGGTTTACGAGCAGTACTTC. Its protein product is CASSARDRVYEQYF.